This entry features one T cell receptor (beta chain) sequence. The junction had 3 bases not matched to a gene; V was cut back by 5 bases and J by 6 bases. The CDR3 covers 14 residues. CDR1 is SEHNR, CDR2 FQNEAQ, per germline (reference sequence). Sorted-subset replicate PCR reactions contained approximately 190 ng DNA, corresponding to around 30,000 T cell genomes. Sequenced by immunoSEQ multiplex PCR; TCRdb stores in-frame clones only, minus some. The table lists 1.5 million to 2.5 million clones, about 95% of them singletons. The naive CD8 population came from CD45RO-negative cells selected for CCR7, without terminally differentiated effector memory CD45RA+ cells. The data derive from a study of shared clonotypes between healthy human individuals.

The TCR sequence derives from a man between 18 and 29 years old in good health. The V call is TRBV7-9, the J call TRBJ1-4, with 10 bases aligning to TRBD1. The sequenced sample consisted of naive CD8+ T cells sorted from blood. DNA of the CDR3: TGTGCCAGCAGCCCGGACAGGGGGTATGAAAAACTGTTTTTT. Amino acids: CASSPDRGYEKLFF.